Each of the 7 T cell receptor beta chains below was sequenced from the same sample in a study of CD8 T cells in ankylosing spondylitis. The antigens for these receptors are not known. Findings and caveats of the study: A TCR beta motif made of fewer than ten highly homologous variants seemed typical of ankylosing spondylitis blood.

TCRdb redid the calling of the 5' RACE reads with MiXCR, one entry per CDR3 protein. Of a few hundred thousand distinct CDR3 sequences listed, 7% to 9% were seen once; the top ten hold 13% to 15%. Material: blood, either unsorted or a sorted T cell fraction (not recorded which). All receptors derive from a male donor with ankylosing spondylitis.

This clonotype was found many times. V and J are TRBV28 and TRBJ2-7; unclear D gene. This CDR3 is 15 amino acids long. Between the trimmed V and J ends, which lost 7 bases and 2 bases, there was a span of 18 bases. Germline V gene sequence: CDR1 MDHEN, CDR2 SYDVKM. The CDR3, as DNA: TGTGCCAGCACTTTCCCGAGCCTGGGGACCTACGAGCAGTACTTC. Protein product: CASTFPSLGTYEQYF. The full variable domain, in which reference TRBV28 and TRBJ2-7 provide the parts outside the CDR3, is DVKVTQSSRYLVKRTGEKVFLECVQDMDHENMFWYRQDPGLGLRLIYFSYDVKMKEKGDIPEGYSVSREKKERFSLILESASTNQTSMYLCASTFPSLGTYEQYFGPGTRLTVT.

The chain recombines TRBV12-3 or TRBV12-4 with TRBJ2-1, with D perhaps TRBD2 (5 bases). This CDR3 is 15 amino acids long. Trimming took off 7 bases at V and 5 bases at J, with 18 bases between the two ends. CDR3 protein: CASTSRTGRDNEQFF. The CDR3 DNA sequence: TGTGCCAGCACCTCCCGGACGGGAAGGGACAATGAGCAGTTCTTC.

This clonotype was seen at least ten times. The chain combines TRBV7-3 with TRBJ2-3; 8 positions agree with TRBD2. CDR1 is SGHTA, CDR2 FQGTGA, per germline. The CDR3 covers 18 residues. Unmatched junction bases numbered 14, after V lost 2 bases and J lost 4 bases. The CDR3 nucleotides read TGTGCCAGCAGCTTAGGATTCGGGAGGGGGTCAAGTTCAGATACGCAGTATTTT. This gives the protein CASSLGFGRGSSSDTQYF.

This clonotype has a handful of counts. The chain uses TRBV7-3 and TRBJ2-2; D not certain. V was clipped by 3 bases and J by 0 bases, with 8 bases between them. This CDR3 region has 15 residues. Germline V gives CDR1 SGHTA, CDR2 FQGTGA. In DNA form, the CDR3 reads TGTGCCAGCAGCTTTCAGATCGCGAACACCGGGGAGCTGTTTTTT. Amino acids: CASSFQIANTGELFF. Filled out from reference TRBV7-3 and TRBJ2-2, the complete variable domain reads GAGVSQTPSNKVTEKGKYVELRCDPISGHTALYWYRQSLGQGPEFLIYFQGTGAADDSGLPNDRFFAVRPEGSVSTLKIQRTERGDSAVYLCASSFQIANTGELFFGEGSRLTVL.

J is TRBJ2-7 and V is TRBV12-3 or TRBV12-4; D call uncertain. The CDR3 loop spans 15 amino acids. V was trimmed by 1 base and J by 0 bases, leaving 10 bases between them. Written as DNA, the CDR3 is TGTGCCAGCAGTTTAGTTGGCCAGATCTCCTACGAGCAGTACTTC. Residues: CASSLVGQISYEQYF.

This clonotype occurred a few times. This chain links TRBV25-1 with TRBJ2-7; a weak D match, TRBD1 (6 bases). The CDR3 runs to 17 residues. Trimming cost V 2 bases and J 1 base, with 18 bases left between them. Germline V gene lookup returns CDR1 MGHDK and CDR2 SYGVNS. In DNA form, the CDR3 reads TGTGCCAGCAGTGAAACCTACGCCGGGACAAGGTCCTACGAGCAGTACTTC. This gives the protein CASSETYAGTRSYEQYF.

This clonotype was seen only a few times. The CDR3 reads CASSPDRYEQYF. The CDR3 bases are TGTGCCAGCAGTCCGGACAGGTACGAGCAGTACTTC. This sequence joins TRBV12-3 or TRBV12-4 and TRBJ2-7; 7 nucleotides agree with TRBD1. The junction had 2 bases not matched to a gene; V was cut back by 5 bases and J by 4 bases. The CDR3 spans 12 residues.